The table lists the clone carrying this T cell receptor beta chain with a count of one. These data are taken from a study of blood T cell repertoires in COVID-19. As for the study in general: T cells, B-cell-depleted T cells, or PBMCs supplied cDNA or gDNA.

Trimming left V 0 bases short and J 6 bases short, with 10 bases between. The CDR3 is 14 residues long. Germline V gene lookup returns CDR1 SGDLS and CDR2 YYNGEE. Original data processing: Researchers report that nucleated cell counts were estimated from reference gene primer amplification. Sequencing was performed with immunoSEQ multiplex PCR; in TCRdb, only in-frame clones are kept and a portion is missing. V and J calls and clone size follow that table, whereas D and trimming were derived from the DNA. Of approximately 300,000 clones in the sample, 85% are singletons; the top ten hold 1.5% to 2%. Individuals aged about 18 to 89 years were recruited from around 22 US areas. Within 2 weeks of study entry, exposed participants had contacted a PCR-confirmed or clinician-diagnosed COVID-19 case.

The sequenced sample consisted of PBMCs or T cells enriched from blood (not recorded which). The source is a woman between 25 and 40 years old who had been exposed to COVID-19. This chain links TRBV9 with TRBJ2-1; TRBD2 is a possible D gene (5 bases). CDR3 protein: CASSVAPGLNEQFF. The DNA of the CDR3 is TGTGCCAGCAGCGTAGCCCCCGGACTCAATGAGCAGTTCTTC.